Sequencing of this T cell receptor (beta chain) was carried out in a study of blood T cell repertoires in COVID-19. Study at large: The study drew acute and convalescent COVID-19 samples from the United States, Italy and Spain. T cells, B-cell-depleted T cells, or PBMCs supplied cDNA or gDNA.

Authors' data handling: Counts of nucleated cells, estimated from reference gene primer amplification, were obtained. The method was immunoSEQ multiplex PCR; TCRdb's version includes in-frame clones alone and lacks a portion of them. That table gives V, J and clone size, and the DNA gave D and trimming. The sample records around 140,000 clones, about 87% being singletons. V lost 2 bases, J lost 11 bases, and 12 bases stayed unmatched. Looked up from germline, CDR1 is SEHNR and CDR2 is FQNEAQ (reference sequence). There are 16 residues in the CDR3. This clone was seen a single time. The sequenced material came from peripheral blood. The TCR was taken from a woman in her forties or fifties with acute or convalescent COVID-19. This rearrangement joins TRBV7-9 to TRBJ1-4; TRBD1 matches at 9 bases. CDR3 sequence (DNA): TGTGCCAGCAGCTTAAGCCCGGGACAGGGAGCGTTTAAACTGTTTTTT. This codes for CASSLSPGQGAFKLFF.